A single sample gave rise to the 3 T cell receptor beta chains below, sequenced in a study of blood T cell repertoires in COVID-19. Profiled with immunoSEQ multiplex PCR; TCRdb holds only in-frame clones, not every one. The sample contains around 260,000 clones, more than 75% of which appear only once. The sample was peripheral blood. Receptors originate from a man aged 40-49 years who had recovered from COVID-19.

The CDR3 nucleotides are TGTGCCAGCAGCCCTAGCGGGAGGGCGCCAGCGACCCAGTACTTC. Its protein product is CASSPSGRAPATQYF. This chain links TRBV9 with TRBJ2-5; 12 nucleotides line up with TRBD2. Germline CDR1 and CDR2: SGDLS and YYNGEE. There are 15 residues in the CDR3. With 4 bases clipped from V and 7 bases from J, the junction kept 8 bases outside the gene matches.

V is TRBV7-2 and J is TRBJ2-3; 13 bases agree with TRBD2. Per the germline V gene, CDR1 is SGHTA and CDR2 is FQGNSA. The CDR3 contains 19 residues. J was trimmed by 5 bases and V by 4 bases; bases with no gene match: 15. The CDR3 region has the DNA TGTGCCAGCAGCTCCGGGGGAAGGACTAGCGGGGGCCGGAGAGATACGCAGTATTTT. Translation: CASSSGGRTSGGRRDTQYF.

This chain links TRBV5-4 with TRBJ2-3, with 8 bases fitting TRBD2. The J segment lost 7 bases and the V segment lost 2 bases, leaving 12 bases of the junction unmatched. Germline-derived CDR1 and CDR2 are SGHNT and YYREEE (reference sequence). This CDR3 comprises 16 residues. CDR3 loop: CASSFPGLGTYNTQYF. The CDR3 nucleotides are TGTGCCAGCAGCTTTCCGGGACTAGGGACTTATAATACGCAGTATTTT.